This record covers a single TCR beta chain. Its specificity is unknown. V was clipped by 4 bases and J by 3 bases, with 13 bases between them. From germline, CDR1 is SGHRS and CDR2 YFSETQ. The CDR3 totals 15 residues. The sample comes from a study of long-term antiretroviral therapy in people with HIV. Findings and limits, study-wide: Pre-ART clonal expansion yielded clones that dominated the repertoire at all time points. Samples were collected from the mid-2000s to the late 2010s under possibly less effective ART regimens.

The authors ran the immunoSEQ assay, v3.0, at survey level. Here immunoSEQ multiplex PCR was the method, and the copy in TCRdb shows in-frame clones only, minus some. The sample holds 34,000 or so clones, 75% to 85% seen once. The TCR was taken from a man aged 18 to 35 with HIV. The material sequenced was unsorted PBMCs, taken about 3.3 years after starting antiretroviral therapy. This sequence joins TRBV5-1 and TRBJ1-4; D is possibly TRBD1 (6 bases). The chain's CDR3 is CASSPGQGSNEKLFF. CDR3 DNA sequence: TGCGCCAGCAGCCCGGGGCAGGGGTCTAATGAAAAACTGTTTTTT.